This paragraph reports one TCR beta chain. Method: immunoSEQ multiplex PCR; TCRdb's copy keeps in-frame clones and lacks some. The data show 78,000 or so clones, about 88% seen once. These data originate in a study of control samples from healthy donors and cancer patients. The origin of this receptor is a woman in her 50s in good health. Sequencing was performed on blood.

CDR3 protein: CASGLGQDNSPLHF. CDR3 DNA: TGTGCTAGTGGCCTAGGACAAGATAATTCACCCCTCCACTTT. The chain links TRBV12-5 to TRBJ1-6, with D possibly TRBD1 on 5 matching bases. The CDR3 has 14 amino acids. The V gene's germline CDR1 is LGHNT and CDR2 FRNRAP. V shed 6 bases and J shed 5 bases, with 11 bases lying between them.